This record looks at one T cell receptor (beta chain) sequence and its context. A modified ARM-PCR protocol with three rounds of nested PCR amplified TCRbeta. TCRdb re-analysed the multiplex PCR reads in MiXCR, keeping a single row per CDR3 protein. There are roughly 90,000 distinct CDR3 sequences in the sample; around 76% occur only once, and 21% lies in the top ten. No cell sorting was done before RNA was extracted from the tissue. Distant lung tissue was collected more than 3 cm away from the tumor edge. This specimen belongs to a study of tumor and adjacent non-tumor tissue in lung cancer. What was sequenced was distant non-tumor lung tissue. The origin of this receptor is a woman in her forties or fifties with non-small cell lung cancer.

The CDR3 loop is CSARAGEANERFF. CDR3 nucleotides: TGCAGTGCTAGAGCGGGAGAAGCCAATGAGCGATTCTTC. The V call is TRBV20-1, the J call TRBJ2-1, with a tentative D call TRBD2 (6 bases). Germline CDR1 reads DFQATT; CDR2 reads SNEGSKA (reference sequence). The CDR3 runs 13 residues. Between the trimmed V and J ends, which lost 1 base and 16 bases, there was a span of 20 bases.